One and the same sample provided the 4 T cell receptor beta chains below, sequenced in a study of prognosis after radiotherapy for stage I lung cancer. TCR beta CDR3 amplification from genomic DNA was performed by two-round multiplex PCR. First-round PCR amplification was performed with primers specific to each TRBV and TRBJ gene. TCRdb reprocessed the multiplex PCR reads with MiXCR, giving one entry per CDR3 protein. The sample has about 14,000 distinct CDR3 sequences, about 27% seen once. The material sequenced was PBMCs, taken before or after stereotactic body radiation therapy (not recorded which). Receptor source: a donor at least 50 years old with non-small cell lung cancer.

This clonotype appeared many times. DNA for the CDR3: TGTGCCAGCCGCTTAAACACTGAAGCTTTCTTT. Translating gives CASRLNTEAFF. The chain recombines TRBV6-1 with TRBJ1-1; no clear D gene. CDR3 length: 11 residues. The V and J ends lost 8 bases and 2 bases respectively, with 6 bases between them. Germline lookup yields CDR1 MNHNS and CDR2 SASEGT.

This clonotype showed up many times. J is TRBJ2-5 and V is TRBV11-1, with D possibly matching TRBD1 (6 bases). Per germline, CDR1 SGHAT and CDR2 FQDESV (reference sequence). V shed 3 bases and J shed 2 bases, with 19 bases lying between them. The CDR3 is 17 residues long. CDR3 sequence: CASSLTYRDGGQETQYF. The CDR3 DNA reads as TGTGCCAGCAGCTTGACGTACAGGGATGGGGGACAAGAGACCCAGTACTTC.

Relative to its sample, this clonotype is medium-sized (0.01 to 0.1%). This chain connects TRBV7-6 to TRBJ1-4, with D uncertain. The germline V gene has CDR1 SGHVS and CDR2 FNYEAQ. The CDR3 runs to 12 residues. The germline V and J ends were trimmed by 0 bases and 6 bases, with 2 bases remaining between them. CDR3 sequence (DNA): TGTGCCAGCAGCTTAGCCGATGAAAAACTGTTTTTT. The encoded protein is CASSLADEKLFF.

Comments on this clonotype: At one end the junction does not follow the germline gene, possibly because of a read error. V usage is TRBV5-5 and J usage is TRBJ2-2, with D uncertain. This CDR3 region has 16 residues. From germline, CDR1 is SGHKS and CDR2 YYEKEE (reference sequence). CDR3 nucleotides: TGTGGCAGCAGCCAAGACGTGACCACTCGGGCCAGGGAGCTGTTTTTT. Translating it yields CGSSQDVTTRARELFF. Complete variable domain (other parts from reference TRBV5-5 and TRBJ2-2): DAGVTQSPTHLIKTRGQQVTLRCSPISGHKSVSWYQQVLGQGPQFIFQYYEKEERGRGNFPDRFSARQFPNYSSELNVNALLLGDSALYLCGSSQDVTTRARELFFGEGSRLTVL.